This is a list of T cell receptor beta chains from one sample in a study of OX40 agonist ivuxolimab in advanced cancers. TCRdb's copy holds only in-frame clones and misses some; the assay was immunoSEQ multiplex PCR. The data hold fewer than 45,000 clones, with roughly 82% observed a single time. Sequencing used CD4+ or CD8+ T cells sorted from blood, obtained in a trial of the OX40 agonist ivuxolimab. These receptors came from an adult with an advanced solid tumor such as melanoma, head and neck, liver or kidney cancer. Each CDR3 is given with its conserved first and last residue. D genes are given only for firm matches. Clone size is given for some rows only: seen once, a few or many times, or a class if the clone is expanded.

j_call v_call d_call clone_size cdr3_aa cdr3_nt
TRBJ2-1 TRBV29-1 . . CSVDKGNYNEQFF TGCAGCGTTGACAAGGGGAACTACAATGAGCAGTTCTTC
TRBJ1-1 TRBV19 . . CASSIGQRNLAFF TGTGCCAGTAGTATAGGACAGAGGAATTTGGCTTTCTTT
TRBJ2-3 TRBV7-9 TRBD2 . CASSVVLAASTDTQYF TGTGCCAGCAGCGTTGTACTAGCGGCTAGCACAGATACGCAGTATTTT
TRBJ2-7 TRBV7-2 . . CASSQGTRQYEQYF TGTGCCAGCAGCCAGGGGACACGGCAGTACGAGCAGTACTTC
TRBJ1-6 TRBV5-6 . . CASSLGSSPLHF TGTGCCAGCAGCTTGGGAAGTTCACCCCTCCACTTT
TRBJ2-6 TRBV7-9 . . CASSLAAGPSNVLTF TGTGCCAGCAGCTTAGCGGCCGGGCCCTCCAACGTCCTGACTTTC
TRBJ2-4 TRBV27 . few CDGEEDFLAKNIQYF TGCGACGGTGAGGAGGATTTCCTAGCCAAAAACATTCAGTACTTC
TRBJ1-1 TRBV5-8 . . CASTSQVGQAFF TGTGCCAGCACCTCCCAAGTTGGTCAAGCTTTCTTT
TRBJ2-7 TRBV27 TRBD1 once CASSRQGTYEQYF TGTGCCAGCAGTCGACAGGGTACCTACGAGCAGTACTTC
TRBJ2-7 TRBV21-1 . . CASSKDGTAYEQYF TGTGCCAGCAGCAAAGATGGGACAGCCTACGAGCAGTACTTC
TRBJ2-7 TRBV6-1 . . CASRPGQLYEQYF TGTGCCAGCAGACCGGGACAACTCTACGAGCAGTACTTC
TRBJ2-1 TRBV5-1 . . CASTAIFSYNEQFF TGCGCCAGCACCGCGATATTTTCCTACAATGAGCAGTTCTTC
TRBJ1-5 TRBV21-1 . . CASSGTGTAIYSNQPQHF TGTGCCAGCAGCGGGACCGGGACAGCGATTTATAGCAATCAGCCCCAGCATTTT
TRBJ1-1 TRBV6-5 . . CASSYGTEAFF TGTGCCAGCAGTTATGGCACTGAAGCTTTCTTT
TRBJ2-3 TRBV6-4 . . CASSDWVTDTQYF TGTGCCAGCAGTGACTGGGTCACAGATACGCAGTATTTT
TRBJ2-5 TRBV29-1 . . CSGGVAETQYF TGCAGCGGGGGAGTGGCAGAGACCCAGTACTTC
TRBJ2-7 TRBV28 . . CASVEAASYEQYF TGTGCCAGCGTGGAAGCGGCCTCCTACGAGCAGTACTTC
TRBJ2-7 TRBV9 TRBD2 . CASSVGTSGRMGEQYF TGTGCCAGCAGCGTAGGAACTAGCGGGAGGATGGGGGAGCAGTACTTC
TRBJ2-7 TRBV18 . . CASSAGLNYEQYF TGTGCCAGCTCAGCGGGACTTAACTACGAGCAGTACTTC
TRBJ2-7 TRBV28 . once CASRPTGAGSYEQYF TGTGCCAGCAGGCCCACAGGGGCGGGATCCTACGAGCAGTACTTC
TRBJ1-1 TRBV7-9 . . CASSPDMNTEAFF TGTGCCAGCAGCCCTGACATGAACACTGAAGCTTTCTTT
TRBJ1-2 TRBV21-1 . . CASRTLYGYTF TGTGCCAGCAGAACCCTTTATGGCTACACCTTC
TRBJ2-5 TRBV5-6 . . CASSLAGPRGTTQYF TGTGCCAGCAGCTTGGCCGGGCCCCGGGGGACGACCCAGTACTTC
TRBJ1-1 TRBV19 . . CASGRVVEAFF TGTGCCAGCGGGAGGGTCGTTGAAGCTTTCTTT
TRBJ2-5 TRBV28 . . CASSFPGQGTQYF TGTGCCAGCAGTTTTCCAGGGCAAGGGACCCAGTACTTC
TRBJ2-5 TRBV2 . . CASSPRDGPMTQYF TGTGCCAGCAGCCCGAGGGACGGCCCCATGACCCAGTACTTC
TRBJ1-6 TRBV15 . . CATSRGSSYNSPLHF TGTGCCACCAGCAGAGGCAGCTCCTATAATTCACCCCTCCACTTT
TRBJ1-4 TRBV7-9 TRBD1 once CASSSPGQGEEKLFF TGTGCCAGCAGCTCGCCGGGACAGGGTGAGGAAAAACTGTTTTTT
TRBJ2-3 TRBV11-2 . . CASSYNTQYF TGTGCCAGCAGCTACAATACGCAGTATTTT
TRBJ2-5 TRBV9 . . CASSVEGLTETQYF TGTGCCAGCAGCGTCGAGGGCCTAACAGAGACCCAGTACTTC
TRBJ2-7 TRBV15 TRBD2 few CATSSWTSGRANYEQYF TGTGCCACCAGCTCCTGGACTAGCGGGAGGGCAAACTACGAGCAGTACTTC
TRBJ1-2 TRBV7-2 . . CASSFDSGTLYGYTF TGTGCCAGCAGCTTCGACTCCGGGACACTTTATGGCTACACCTTC
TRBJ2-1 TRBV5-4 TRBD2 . CASSLRGVGSSYNEQFF TGTGCCAGCAGCTTGCGGGGGGTGGGAAGCTCCTACAATGAGCAGTTCTTC
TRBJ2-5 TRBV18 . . CASSPSGETQYF TGTGCCAGCTCACCTTCTGGTGAGACCCAGTACTTC